This TCR beta chain emerged from a study of blood T cell repertoires in COVID-19. Study-level background: T cells, B-cell-depleted T cells, or PBMCs supplied cDNA or gDNA.

Original handling: Reference gene primer amplification in the assay estimated nucleated cell counts. Assay: immunoSEQ multiplex PCR; the TCRdb copy retains only in-frame clones and omits some. V and J calls and clone size are those listed in that table; D and trimming were worked out from the DNA. The sample consists of approximately 470,000 clones, around 90% of them appearing once. With 10 bases removed from V and 10 bases from J, the gap between germline ends came to 22 bases. CDR1 MDHEN and CDR2 SYDVKM come from the germline V gene. This CDR3 comprises 14 residues. Input material: PBMCs or T cells enriched from blood (not recorded which). The sequence derives from a woman between 18 and 30 years old who had recovered from COVID-19. This rearrangement joins TRBV28 to TRBJ2-2, with a tentative D call TRBD1 (6 bases). Written as DNA, the CDR3 is TGTGCCATCAGCCGGGACACCGCTTGGGAGGAGCTGTTTTTT. It encodes CAISRDTAWEELFF.